This T cell receptor (beta chain) was sequenced in a study of shared clonotypes between healthy human individuals. Germline V lookup: CDR1 SGHTA, CDR2 FQGTGA. V dropped 5 bases and J dropped 5; count of bases not matched to a gene: 3. This CDR3 spans 14 amino acids. The assay ran at deep level. Replicate PCRs run on unsorted PBMC used roughly 270 ng DNA, which was approximately 30,000 T cell genomes. Method: immunoSEQ multiplex PCR; TCRdb's copy keeps in-frame clones and lacks some. The sample has 450,000 to 500,000 clones, around 80% seen once; the top ten hold 10% to 15%. The TCR was taken from a middle-aged woman in good health. Some clones in this sample may be carry-over from other donors' samples. The V gene is TRBV7-3, the J gene TRBJ2-1; 10 bases are shared with TRBD2. The specimen was PBMCs. In DNA, the CDR3 is TGTGCCAGCAGCCCTGGGACTAGCGACAATGAGCAGTTCTTC. Protein product: CASSPGTSDNEQFF.